This T cell receptor beta chain was recorded in a study of blood T cells in healthy people across ages. A second PCR of 7 to 11 cycles used a sample-barcoded 5' primer and a J-beta primer mix. Each CDR3 protein is one row after TCRdb ran MiXCR on the 5' RACE reads. The sample has about 640,000 distinct CDR3 sequences; roughly three fifths are singletons. This clonotype was seen only a few times. Its antigen is currently unknown. The CDR3 is made up of 14 amino acids. Germline V lookup: CDR1 WNHNN, CDR2 SYGVQD (reference sequence). V was cut by 0 bases and J by 2 bases, with 7 bases left in between. Overall study results and limits: Getting older went along with TCR beta diversity per million T cells dropping roughly linearly. It was held that the diversity estimates obtained from one million T cells were underestimates. Long-lived donors carried more naive CD4+ cells and greater diversity than aged donors.

This TCR derives from a man aged 60 to 75 in good health. Material: blood. The chain couples TRBV10-1 to TRBJ1-2; D gene ambiguous. In DNA form, the CDR3 reads TGCGCCAGCAGTGAGTCACCTGAAAACTATGGCTACACCTTC. Protein sequence: CASSESPENYGYTF.